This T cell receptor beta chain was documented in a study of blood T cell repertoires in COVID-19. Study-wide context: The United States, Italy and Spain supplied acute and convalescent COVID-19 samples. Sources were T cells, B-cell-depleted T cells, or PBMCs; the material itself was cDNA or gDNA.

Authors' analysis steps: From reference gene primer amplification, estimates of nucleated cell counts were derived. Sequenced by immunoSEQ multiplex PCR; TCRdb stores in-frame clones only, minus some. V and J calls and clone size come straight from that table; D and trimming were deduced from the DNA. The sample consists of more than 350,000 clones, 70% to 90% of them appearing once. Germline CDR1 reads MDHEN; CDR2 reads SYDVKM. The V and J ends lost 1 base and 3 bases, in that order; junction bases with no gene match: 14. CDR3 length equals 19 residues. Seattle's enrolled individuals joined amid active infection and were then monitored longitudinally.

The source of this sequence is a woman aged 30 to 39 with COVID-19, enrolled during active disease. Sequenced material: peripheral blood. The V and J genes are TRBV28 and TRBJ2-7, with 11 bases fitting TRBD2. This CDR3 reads CASSLLLGTSGGGYYEQYF. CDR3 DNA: TGTGCCAGCAGTTTATTGTTGGGGACTAGCGGCGGGGGGTACTACGAGCAGTACTTC.